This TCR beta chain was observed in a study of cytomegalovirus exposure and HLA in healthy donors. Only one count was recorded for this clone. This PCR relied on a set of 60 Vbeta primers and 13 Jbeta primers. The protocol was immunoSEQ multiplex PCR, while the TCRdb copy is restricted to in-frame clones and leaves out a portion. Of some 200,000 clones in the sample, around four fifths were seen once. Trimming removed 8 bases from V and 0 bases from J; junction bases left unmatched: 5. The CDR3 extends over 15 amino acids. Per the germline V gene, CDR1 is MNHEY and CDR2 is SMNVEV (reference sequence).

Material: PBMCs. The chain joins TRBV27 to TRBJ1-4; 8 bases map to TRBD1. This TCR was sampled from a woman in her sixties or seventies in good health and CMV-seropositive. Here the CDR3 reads CASGDRGATNEKLFF. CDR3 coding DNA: TGTGCCAGCGGAGACAGGGGAGCAACTAATGAAAAACTGTTTTTT.